Listed below are T cell receptor beta chains from one sample, sequenced in a study of Ad26.COV2.S vaccination and SARS-CoV-2 variants. Profiled with immunoSEQ multiplex PCR; TCRdb holds only in-frame clones, not every one. The sample consists of a few hundred thousand clones, approximately 90% of them appearing once. The source material was peripheral blood, sampled in a trial of Ad26.COV2.S vaccine versus placebo. The receptor source for this set is a person between 18 and 65 years old who received the Ad26.COV2.S COVID-19 vaccine or a placebo. The conserved cysteine and the conserved F or W are not part of the CDR3 here. Each record gives: CDR3 protein, J gene, V gene.

ASSIMGALNYGYT | TRBJ1-2 | TRBV19
AGGIWGTEAF | TRBJ1-1 | TRBV28
ASSFEGPRSSYEQY | TRBJ2-7 | TRBV7-8
ASSVKLGISEKLF | TRBJ1-4 | TRBV7-2
ASSRTGLYEQY | TRBJ2-7 | TRBV27
ASRTYVGDTQY | TRBJ2-3 | TRBV5-4
ASSLALFWTNQPQH | TRBJ1-5 | TRBV28
ASSPGGPRARTSTDTQY | TRBJ2-3 | TRBV6-2/TRBV6-3
ASSPSRGGGI | TRBJ2-1 | TRBV7-2
ASSARANYEQY | TRBJ2-7 | TRBV12-3/TRBV12-4
ASSKTRSIPRNTIY | TRBJ1-3 | TRBV28
ASSLIGSSTDTQY | TRBJ2-3 | TRBV7-2
ASGRGGQETQY | TRBJ2-5 | TRBV12-3/TRBV12-4
ASSLPGNQPQH | TRBJ1-5 | TRBV7-9
ASSLAGRTTDTQY | TRBJ2-3 | TRBV5-4
ASSAGQGYYGYT | TRBJ1-2 | TRBV7-8
ASSLIPKQETQY | TRBJ2-5 | TRBV6-2/TRBV6-3
ASRGMGLAGGNEQF | TRBJ2-1 | TRBV7-2
ASSYYGGSNTGELF | TRBJ2-2 | TRBV6-2/TRBV6-3
ASTEPLYREGNQPQH | TRBJ1-5 | TRBV6-4
ASSPPPDRGLPNYGYT | TRBJ1-2 | TRBV3-1/TRBV3-2
ASSDVSGGAYEQY | TRBJ2-7 | TRBV2
ATSDPNSQETQY | TRBJ2-5 | TRBV24-1
ASSGGTPYNEQF | TRBJ2-1 | TRBV9
ASSTSINEKLF | TRBJ1-4 | TRBV19
ASSQVGALITGELF | TRBJ2-2 | TRBV3-1/TRBV3-2
ASSWDLRQDPRSGYT | TRBJ1-2 | TRBV19
SASDSGTSLETQY | TRBJ2-5 | TRBV20-1
ASSQALTGFNEQY | TRBJ2-7 | TRBV4-3
AWSTNTEAF | TRBJ1-1 | TRBV30
ASSPLPDIIFEQY | TRBJ2-7 | TRBV18
ASRTKRGGLNEQF | TRBJ2-1 | TRBV7-9
ASSPPTYYGYT | TRBJ1-2 | TRBV19
ASSADRGLDTEAF | TRBJ1-1 | TRBV7-9
ASSSNRGRYGEQF | TRBJ2-1 | TRBV5-4
AISESDRYTDTQY | TRBJ2-3 | TRBV10-3
ASSQEQSTTEAF | TRBJ1-1 | TRBV4-3
ASRNKWDPYEQY | TRBJ2-7 | TRBV2
ASGWEGYYEQC | TRBJ2-7 | TRBV6-6
ASSFLGPMSSYEQY | TRBJ2-7 | TRBV28
AWGESSSYNEQF | TRBJ2-1 | TRBV30
ASSSRDRGDYGYT | TRBJ1-2 | TRBV7-9
ASSLYTGELF | TRBJ2-2 | TRBV12-3/TRBV12-4
ASSQDNSFTGELF | TRBJ2-2 | TRBV4-3
ASSARDHLKYEQY | TRBJ2-7 | TRBV7-2
ASSVGSGVQPQH | TRBJ1-5 | TRBV9
SVVSGRRETQY | TRBJ2-5 | TRBV29-1
ASSYRGRYNSPLH | TRBJ1-6 | TRBV27
ASSLYTTSGENEKLF | TRBJ1-4 | TRBV27